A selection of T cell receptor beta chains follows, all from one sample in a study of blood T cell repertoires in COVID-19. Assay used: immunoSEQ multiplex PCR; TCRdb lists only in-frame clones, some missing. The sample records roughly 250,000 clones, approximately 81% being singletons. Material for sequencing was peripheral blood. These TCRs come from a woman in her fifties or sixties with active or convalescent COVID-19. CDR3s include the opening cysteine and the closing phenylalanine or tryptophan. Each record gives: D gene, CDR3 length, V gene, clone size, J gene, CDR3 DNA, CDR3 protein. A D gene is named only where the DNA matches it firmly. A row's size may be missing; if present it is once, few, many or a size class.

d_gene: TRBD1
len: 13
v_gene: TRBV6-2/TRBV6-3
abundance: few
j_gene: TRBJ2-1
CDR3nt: TGTGCCAGCAGTCAGAGGGACAGCTTTGAGCAGTTCTTC
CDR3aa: CASSQRDSFEQFF

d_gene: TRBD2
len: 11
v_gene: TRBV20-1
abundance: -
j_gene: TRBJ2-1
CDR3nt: TGCAGGCTAGCGGGGGAGGTGGAGCAGTTCTTC
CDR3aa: CRLAGEVEQFF

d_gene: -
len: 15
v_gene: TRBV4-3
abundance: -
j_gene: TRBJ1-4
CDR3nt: TGCGCCAGCAGCCAAGATGGCAGATCTAATGAAAAACTGTTTTTT
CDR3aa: CASSQDGRSNEKLFF

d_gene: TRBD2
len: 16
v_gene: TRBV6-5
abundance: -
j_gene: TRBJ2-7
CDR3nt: TGTGCCAGCAGTTACGGAAAACTAGCGGGGTTATACGAGCAGTACTTC
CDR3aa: CASSYGKLAGLYEQYF

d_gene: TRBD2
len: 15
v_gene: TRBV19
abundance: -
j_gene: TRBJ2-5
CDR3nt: TGTGCCAGTAGCATGATCCAGGGAGGGAGTGAGACCCAGTACTTC
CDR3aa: CASSMIQGGSETQYF

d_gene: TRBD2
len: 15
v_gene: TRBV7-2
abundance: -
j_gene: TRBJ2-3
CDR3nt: TGTGCCAGCAGCTTATGGGGCGGGGGGTTCGATACGCAGTATTTT
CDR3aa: CASSLWGGGFDTQYF

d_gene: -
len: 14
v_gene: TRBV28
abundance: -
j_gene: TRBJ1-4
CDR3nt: TGTGCCAGCAGTGGCGGGGCAGGGCACGAAAAACTGTTTTTT
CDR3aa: CASSGGAGHEKLFF

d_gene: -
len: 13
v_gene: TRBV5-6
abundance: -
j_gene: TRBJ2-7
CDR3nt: TGTGCCAGCAGCCTAACCGGGACCTACGAGCAGTACTTC
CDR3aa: CASSLTGTYEQYF

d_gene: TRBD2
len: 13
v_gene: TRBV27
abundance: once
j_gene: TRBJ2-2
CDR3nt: TGTGCCACGGGGGTAGCGGGCGCCGGGGAGCTGTTTTTT
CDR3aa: CATGVAGAGELFF

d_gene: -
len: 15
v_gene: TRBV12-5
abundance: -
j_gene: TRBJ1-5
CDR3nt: TGTGCTAGTGGTTTGATCCAGGGTAGTTCAATGCCCCAGCATTTT
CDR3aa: CASGLIQGSSMPQHF

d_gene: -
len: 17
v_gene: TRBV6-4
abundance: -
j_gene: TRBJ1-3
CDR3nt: TGTGCCAGCAGTGAAACGTGGGGGGGTTTGTCTGGAAACACCATATATTTT
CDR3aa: CASSETWGGLSGNTIYF

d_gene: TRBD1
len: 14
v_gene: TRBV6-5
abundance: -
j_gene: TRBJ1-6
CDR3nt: TGTGCCAGCAGACTGACAGGGGAAGATTCACCCCTCCACTTT
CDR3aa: CASRLTGEDSPLHF

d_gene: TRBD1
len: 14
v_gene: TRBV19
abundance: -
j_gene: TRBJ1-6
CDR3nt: TGTGCCAGTAGTATTACCGGGACAGGCGCACCCCTCCACTTT
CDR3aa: CASSITGTGAPLHF

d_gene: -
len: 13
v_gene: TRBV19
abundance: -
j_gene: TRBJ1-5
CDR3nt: TGTGCCAGTAGTTCACACTACAATCAGCCCCAGCATTTT
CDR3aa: CASSSHYNQPQHF

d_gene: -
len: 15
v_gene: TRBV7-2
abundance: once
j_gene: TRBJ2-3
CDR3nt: TGTGCCAGCAGCTTAGTAGTCGGGAGCACAGATACGCAGTATTTT
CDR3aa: CASSLVVGSTDTQYF

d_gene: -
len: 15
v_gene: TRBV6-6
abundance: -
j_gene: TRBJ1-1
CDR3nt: TGTGCCAGCAGTTACTCGAGGACAGTGAACACTGAAGCTTTCTTT
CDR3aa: CASSYSRTVNTEAFF

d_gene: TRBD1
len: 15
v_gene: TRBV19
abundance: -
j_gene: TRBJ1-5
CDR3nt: TGTGCCAGTACGCCGGGACAGGGTGGCAATCAGCCCCAGCATTTT
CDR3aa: CASTPGQGGNQPQHF

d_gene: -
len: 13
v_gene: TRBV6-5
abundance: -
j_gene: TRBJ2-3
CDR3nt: TGTGCCAGCAGTTATTTCTTCTCGGATACGCAGTATTTT
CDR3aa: CASSYFFSDTQYF